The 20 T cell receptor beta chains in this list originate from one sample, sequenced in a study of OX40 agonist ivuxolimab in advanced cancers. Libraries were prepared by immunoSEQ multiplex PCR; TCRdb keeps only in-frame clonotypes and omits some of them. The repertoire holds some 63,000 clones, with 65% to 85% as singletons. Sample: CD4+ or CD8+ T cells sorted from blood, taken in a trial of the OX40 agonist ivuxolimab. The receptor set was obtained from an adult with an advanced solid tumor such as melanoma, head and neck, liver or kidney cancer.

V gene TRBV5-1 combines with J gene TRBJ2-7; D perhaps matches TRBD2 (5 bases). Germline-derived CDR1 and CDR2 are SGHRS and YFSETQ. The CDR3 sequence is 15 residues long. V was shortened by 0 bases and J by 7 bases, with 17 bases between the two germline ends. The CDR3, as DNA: TGCGCCAGCAGCTTGGGCGGGCCCTCCCTCCCTGAGCAGTACTTC. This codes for CASSLGGPSLPEQYF.

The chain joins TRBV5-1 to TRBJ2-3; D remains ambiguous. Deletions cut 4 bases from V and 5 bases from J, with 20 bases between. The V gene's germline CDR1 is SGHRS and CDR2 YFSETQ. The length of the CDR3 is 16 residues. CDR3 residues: CASSPLTFAGGDTQYF. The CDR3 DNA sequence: TGCGCCAGCAGCCCTTTGACCTTTGCAGGTGGAGATACGCAGTATTTT.

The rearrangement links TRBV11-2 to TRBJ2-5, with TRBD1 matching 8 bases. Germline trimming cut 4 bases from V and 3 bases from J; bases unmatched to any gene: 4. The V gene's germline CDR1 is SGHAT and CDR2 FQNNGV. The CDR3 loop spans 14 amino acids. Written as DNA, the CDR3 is TGTGCCAGCAGCTCACAGGGGGTTGAAGAGACCCAGTACTTC. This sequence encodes CASSSQGVEETQYF.

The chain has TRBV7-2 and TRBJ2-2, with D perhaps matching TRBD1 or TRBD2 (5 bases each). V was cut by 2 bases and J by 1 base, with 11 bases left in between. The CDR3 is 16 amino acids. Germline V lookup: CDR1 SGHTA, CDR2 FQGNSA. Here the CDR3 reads CASSLHGGENTGELFF. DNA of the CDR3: TGTGCCAGCAGCTTACATGGGGGTGAGAACACCGGGGAGCTGTTTTTT.

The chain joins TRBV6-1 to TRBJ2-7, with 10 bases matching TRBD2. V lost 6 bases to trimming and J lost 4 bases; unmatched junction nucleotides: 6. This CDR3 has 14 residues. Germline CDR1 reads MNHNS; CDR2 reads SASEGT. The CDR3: CASSLLAGDYEQYF. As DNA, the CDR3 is TGTGCCAGCAGCCTCCTAGCGGGAGATTACGAGCAGTACTTC.

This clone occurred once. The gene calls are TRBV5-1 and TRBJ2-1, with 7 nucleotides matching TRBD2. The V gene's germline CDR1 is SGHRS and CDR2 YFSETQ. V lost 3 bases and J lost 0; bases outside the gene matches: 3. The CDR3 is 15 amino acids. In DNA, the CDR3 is TGCGCCAGCAGCTGGGGGGGATCCTCCTACAATGAGCAGTTCTTC. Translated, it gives CASSWGGSSYNEQFF.

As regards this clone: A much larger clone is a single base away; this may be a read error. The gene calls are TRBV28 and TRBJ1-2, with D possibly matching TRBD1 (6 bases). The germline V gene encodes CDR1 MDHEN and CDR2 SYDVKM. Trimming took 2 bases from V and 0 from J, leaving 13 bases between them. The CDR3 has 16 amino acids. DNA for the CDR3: TGTGCCAGCAGTTTACTACAGGGACACTCTAACTATGGCTACACCTTC. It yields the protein CASSLLQGHSNYGYTF.

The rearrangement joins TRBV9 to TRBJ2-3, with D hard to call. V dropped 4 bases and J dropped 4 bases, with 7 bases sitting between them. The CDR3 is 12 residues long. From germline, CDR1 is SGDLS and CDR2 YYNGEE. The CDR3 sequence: CASSPRADTQYF. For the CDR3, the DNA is TGTGCCAGCAGCCCCCGGGCAGATACGCAGTATTTT.

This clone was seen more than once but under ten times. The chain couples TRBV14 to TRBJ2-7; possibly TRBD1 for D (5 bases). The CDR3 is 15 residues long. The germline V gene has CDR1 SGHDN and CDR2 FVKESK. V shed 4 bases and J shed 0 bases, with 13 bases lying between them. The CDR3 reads CASSLMGPRSYEQYF. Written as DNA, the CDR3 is TGTGCCAGCAGCCTAATGGGGCCCCGCTCCTACGAGCAGTACTTC.

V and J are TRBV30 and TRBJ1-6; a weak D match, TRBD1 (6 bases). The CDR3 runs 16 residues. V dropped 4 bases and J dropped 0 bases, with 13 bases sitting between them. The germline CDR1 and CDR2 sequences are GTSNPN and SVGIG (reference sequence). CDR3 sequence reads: CAWMKGGSSYNSPLHF. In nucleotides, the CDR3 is TGTGCCTGGATGAAGGGGGGAAGCTCCTATAATTCACCCCTCCACTTT.

CDR3 DNA sequence: TGTGCCAGCAGTTTCAGGGGGCAGGGTCAGCCCCAGCATTTT. Its protein product is CASSFRGQGQPQHF. The chain has TRBV27 and TRBJ1-5; TRBD1 aligns across 8 bases. The V and J ends lost 3 bases and 6 bases, in that order; junction bases with no gene match: 4. This CDR3 region has 14 residues. The germline V gene encodes CDR1 MNHEY and CDR2 SMNVEV (reference sequence).

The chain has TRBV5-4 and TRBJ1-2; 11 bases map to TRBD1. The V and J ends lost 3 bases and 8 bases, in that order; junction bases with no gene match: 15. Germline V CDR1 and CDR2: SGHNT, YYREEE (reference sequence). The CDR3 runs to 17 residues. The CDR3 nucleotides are TGTGCCAGCAGCTATGGGGACGGGACAGGGACAGGGGGAGGCTACACCTTC. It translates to CASSYGDGTGTGGGYTF.

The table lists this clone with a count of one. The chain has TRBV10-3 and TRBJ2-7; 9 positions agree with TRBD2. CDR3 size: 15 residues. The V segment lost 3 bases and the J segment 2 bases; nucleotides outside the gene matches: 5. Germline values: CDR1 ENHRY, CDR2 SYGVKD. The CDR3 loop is CAISEGASGAYEQYF. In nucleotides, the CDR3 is TGTGCCATCAGTGAAGGAGCTAGCGGGGCCTACGAGCAGTACTTC.

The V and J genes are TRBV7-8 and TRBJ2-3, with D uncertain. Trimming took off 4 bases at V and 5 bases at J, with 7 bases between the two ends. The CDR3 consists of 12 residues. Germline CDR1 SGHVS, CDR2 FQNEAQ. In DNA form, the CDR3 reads TGTGCCAGCAGCTCCCGGGTAGATACGCAGTATTTT. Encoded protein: CASSSRVDTQYF.

Here the CDR3 reads CASSQDGSEQFF. The CDR3 DNA follows: TGTGCCAGCAGCCAAGATGGGTCTGAGCAGTTCTTC. The chain joins TRBV4-2 to TRBJ2-1; D gene unclear. Trimming removed 0 bases from V and 9 bases from J, with 6 bases in between. Germline-derived CDR1 and CDR2 are LGHNA and YNFKEQ. The CDR3 spans 12 residues.

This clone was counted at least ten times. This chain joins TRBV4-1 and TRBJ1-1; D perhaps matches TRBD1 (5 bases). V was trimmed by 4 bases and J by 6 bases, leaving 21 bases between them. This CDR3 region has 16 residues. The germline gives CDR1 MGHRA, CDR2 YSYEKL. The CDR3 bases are TGCGCCAGCAGCCGACTTGAGGGCGGCGGGGGGGCTGAAGCTTTCTTT. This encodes CASSRLEGGGGAEAFF.

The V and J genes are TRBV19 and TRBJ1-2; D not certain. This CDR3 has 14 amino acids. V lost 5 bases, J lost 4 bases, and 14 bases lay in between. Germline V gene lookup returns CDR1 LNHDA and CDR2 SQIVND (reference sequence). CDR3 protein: CASSLQASGYGYTF. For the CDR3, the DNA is TGTGCCAGTAGTTTGCAGGCCTCGGGCTATGGCTACACCTTC.

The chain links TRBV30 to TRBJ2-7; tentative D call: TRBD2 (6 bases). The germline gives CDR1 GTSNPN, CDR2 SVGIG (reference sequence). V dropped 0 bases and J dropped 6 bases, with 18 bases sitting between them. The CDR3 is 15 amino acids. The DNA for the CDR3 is TGTGCCTGGAGTGTACGAGGCGGGAAGTCGGGCGAGCAGTACTTC. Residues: CAWSVRGGKSGEQYF.

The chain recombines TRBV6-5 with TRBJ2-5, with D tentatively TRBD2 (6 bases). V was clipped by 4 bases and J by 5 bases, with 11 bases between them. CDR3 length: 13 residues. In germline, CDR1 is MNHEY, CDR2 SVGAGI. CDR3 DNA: TGTGCCAGCAGTTGGGGGGAGAGGGAGACCCAGTACTTC. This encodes CASSWGERETQYF.

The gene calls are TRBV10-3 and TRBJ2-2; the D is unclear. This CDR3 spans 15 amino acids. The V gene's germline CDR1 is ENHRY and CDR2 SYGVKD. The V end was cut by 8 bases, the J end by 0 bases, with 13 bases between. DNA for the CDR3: TGTGCCATCGGGATCTCAGTCTCGAACACCGGGGAGCTGTTTTTT. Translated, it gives CAIGISVSNTGELFF.